Described below is a single TCR beta chain sequence and its context. The target antigen is unknown. The read finishes 3 residues shy of the CDR3 end, and the germline J gene is used to complete it. The table came from immunoSEQ multiplex PCR; TCRdb's copy has only in-frame clones and leaves some out. This table lists more than 11,000 clones. V shed 2 bases and J shed 5 bases, with 7 bases lying between them. Germline V lookup: CDR1 MNHNS, CDR2 SASEGT. This CDR3 region has 13 residues. These data come from a study of T cells in women clearing cervical HPV infection. Overall study: Women with histologically confirmed HPV16-related CIN3 or worse, 2 with invasive cancer, served as cases. Case blood was drawn when the lesion was first found; control blood after infection became undetectable. Study-level results: CIN3+ cases had significantly higher TCR repertoire richness than controls, but evenness did not differ.

This chain connects TRBV6-1 to TRBJ2-1, with no clear D. This clonotype was obtained from a woman between 18 and 69 years old with a cervical HPV16 infection that either progressed to CIN3+ or cleared (not recorded which). The sequenced sample was blood buffy coat. The chain's CDR3 is CASSENSHNEQFF. The CDR3 bases that were read are TGTGCCAGCAGTGAAAATAGTCACAATGAG.